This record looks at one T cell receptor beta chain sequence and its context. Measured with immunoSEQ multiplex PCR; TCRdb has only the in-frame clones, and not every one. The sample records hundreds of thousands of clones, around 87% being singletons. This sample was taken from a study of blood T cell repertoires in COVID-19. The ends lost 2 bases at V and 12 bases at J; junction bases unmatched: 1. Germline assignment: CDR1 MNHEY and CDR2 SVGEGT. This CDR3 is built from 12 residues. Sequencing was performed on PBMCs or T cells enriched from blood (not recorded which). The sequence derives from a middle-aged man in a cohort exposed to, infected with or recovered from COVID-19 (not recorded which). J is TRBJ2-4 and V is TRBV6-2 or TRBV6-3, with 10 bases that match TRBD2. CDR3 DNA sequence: TGTGCCAGCAGTTACACTAGCGGGGATCAGTACTTC. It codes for CASSYTSGDQYF.